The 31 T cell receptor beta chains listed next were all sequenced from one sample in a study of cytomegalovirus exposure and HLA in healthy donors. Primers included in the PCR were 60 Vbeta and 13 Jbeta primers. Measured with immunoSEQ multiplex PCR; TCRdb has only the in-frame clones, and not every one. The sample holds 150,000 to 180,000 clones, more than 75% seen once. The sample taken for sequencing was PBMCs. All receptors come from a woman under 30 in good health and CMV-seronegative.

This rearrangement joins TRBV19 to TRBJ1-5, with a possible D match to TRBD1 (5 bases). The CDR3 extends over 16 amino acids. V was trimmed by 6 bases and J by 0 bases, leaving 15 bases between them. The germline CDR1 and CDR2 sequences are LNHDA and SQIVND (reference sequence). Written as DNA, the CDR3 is TGTGCCAGTAGGGGGCCTTATGCGTATAGCAATCAGCCCCAGCATTTT. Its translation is CASRGPYAYSNQPQHF.

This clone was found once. CDR3: CASSLDRQETQYF. DNA for the CDR3: TGTGCCAGCAGCTTAGACAGGCAAGAGACCCAGTACTTC. This chain joins TRBV7-3 and TRBJ2-5, with a possible D match to TRBD1 (6 bases). The germline CDR1 and CDR2 sequences are SGHTA and FQGTGA. The CDR3 contains 13 residues. V was cut by 2 bases and J by 2 bases, with 6 bases left in between.

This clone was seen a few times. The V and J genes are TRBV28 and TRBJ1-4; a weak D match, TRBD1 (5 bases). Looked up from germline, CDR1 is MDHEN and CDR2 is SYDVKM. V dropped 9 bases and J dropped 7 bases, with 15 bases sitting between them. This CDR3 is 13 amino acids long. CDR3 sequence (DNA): TGTGCCAGTTGGGCGGGGCGAGGTGAAAAACTGTTTTTT. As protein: CASWAGRGEKLFF. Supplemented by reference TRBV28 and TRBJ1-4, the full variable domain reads DVKVTQSSRYLVKRTGEKVFLECVQDMDHENMFWYRQDPGLGLRLIYFSYDVKMKEKGDIPEGYSVSREKKERFSLILESASTNQTSMYLCASWAGRGEKLFFGSGTQLSVL.

The CDR3 region has the DNA TGTGCCAGCAGTATCGCGGGCGGGGGTGCCTACGAGCAGTACTTC. Translated, it gives CASSIAGGGAYEQYF. This chain joins TRBV6-6 and TRBJ2-7, with TRBD2 matching over 7 bases. J was trimmed by 2 bases and V by 5 bases; bases with no gene match: 9. From germline, CDR1 is MNHNY and CDR2 SVGAGI (reference sequence). The length of the CDR3 is 15 residues.

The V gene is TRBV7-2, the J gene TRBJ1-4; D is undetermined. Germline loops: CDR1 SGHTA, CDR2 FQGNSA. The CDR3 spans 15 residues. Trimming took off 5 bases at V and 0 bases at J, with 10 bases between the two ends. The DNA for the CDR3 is TGTGCCAGCAGCCCCGACGGGGCAACTAATGAAAAACTGTTTTTT. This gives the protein CASSPDGATNEKLFF.

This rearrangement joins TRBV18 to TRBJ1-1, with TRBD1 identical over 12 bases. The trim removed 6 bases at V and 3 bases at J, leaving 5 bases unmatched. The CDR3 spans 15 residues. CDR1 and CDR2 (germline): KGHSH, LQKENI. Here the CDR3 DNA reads TGTGCCAGCTCGGGGACAGGGGGCGCGCACACTGAAGCTTTCTTT. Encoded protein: CASSGTGGAHTEAFF.

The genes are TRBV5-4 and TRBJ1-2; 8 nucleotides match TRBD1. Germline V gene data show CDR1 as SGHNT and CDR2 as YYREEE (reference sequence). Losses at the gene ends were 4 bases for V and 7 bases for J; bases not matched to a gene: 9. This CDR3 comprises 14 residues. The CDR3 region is CASSLDGRGRGYTF. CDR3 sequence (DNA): TGTGCCAGCAGCCTTGACGGCAGGGGGCGTGGCTACACCTTC. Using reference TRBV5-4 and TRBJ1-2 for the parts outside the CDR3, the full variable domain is ETGVTQSPTHLIKTRGQQVTLRCSSQSGHNTVSWYQQALGQGPQFIFQYYREEENGRGNFPPRFSGLQFPNYSSELNVNALELDDSALYLCASSLDGRGRGYTFGSGTRLTVV.

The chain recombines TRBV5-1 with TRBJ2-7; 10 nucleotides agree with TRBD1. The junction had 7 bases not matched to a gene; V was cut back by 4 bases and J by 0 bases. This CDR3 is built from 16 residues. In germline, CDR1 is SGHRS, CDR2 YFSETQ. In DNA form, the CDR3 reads TGCGCCAGCAGCCTGGGCGGGACAGGGGCCTCCTACGAGCAGTACTTC. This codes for CASSLGGTGASYEQYF.

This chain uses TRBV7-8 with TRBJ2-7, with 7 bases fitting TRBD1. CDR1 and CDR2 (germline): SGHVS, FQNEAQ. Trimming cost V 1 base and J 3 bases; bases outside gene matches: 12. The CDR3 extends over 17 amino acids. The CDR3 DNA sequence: TGTGCCAGCAGCTTAGTATTCCAGGCAGGGGGACACTACGAGCAGTACTTC. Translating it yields CASSLVFQAGGHYEQYF.

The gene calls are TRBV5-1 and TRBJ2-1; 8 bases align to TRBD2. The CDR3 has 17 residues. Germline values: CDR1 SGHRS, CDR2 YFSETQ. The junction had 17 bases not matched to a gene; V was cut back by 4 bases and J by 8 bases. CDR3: CASSHGPAGRAPDEQFF. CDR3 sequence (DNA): TGCGCCAGCAGCCACGGTCCAGCCGGGAGGGCCCCGGATGAGCAGTTCTTC.

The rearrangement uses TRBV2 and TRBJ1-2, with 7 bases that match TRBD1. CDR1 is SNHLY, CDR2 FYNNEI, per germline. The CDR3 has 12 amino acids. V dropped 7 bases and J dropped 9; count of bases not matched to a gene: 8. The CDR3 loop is CASNRGQPSYTF. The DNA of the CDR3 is TGTGCCAGCAACAGGGGACAGCCGAGCTACACCTTC.

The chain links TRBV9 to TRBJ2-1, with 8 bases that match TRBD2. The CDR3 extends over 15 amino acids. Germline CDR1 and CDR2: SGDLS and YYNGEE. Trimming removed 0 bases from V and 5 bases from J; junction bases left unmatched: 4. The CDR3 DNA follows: TGTGCCAGCAGCGTAGGGACTAGCAGACACAATGAGCAGTTCTTC. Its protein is CASSVGTSRHNEQFF. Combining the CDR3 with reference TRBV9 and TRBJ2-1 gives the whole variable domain DSGVTQTPKHLITATGQRVTLRCSPRSGDLSVYWYQQSLDQGLQFLIQYYNGEERAKGNILERFSAQQFPDLHSELNLSSLELGDSALYFCASSVGTSRHNEQFFGPGTRLTVL.

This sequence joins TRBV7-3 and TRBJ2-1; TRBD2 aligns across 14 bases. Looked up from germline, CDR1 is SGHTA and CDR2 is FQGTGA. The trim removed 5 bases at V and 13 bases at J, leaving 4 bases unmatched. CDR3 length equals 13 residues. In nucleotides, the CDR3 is TGTGCCAGCAGCCCGGGACTAGCGGGAGAACAGTTCTTC. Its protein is CASSPGLAGEQFF. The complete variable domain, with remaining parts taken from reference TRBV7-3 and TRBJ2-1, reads GAGVSQTPSNKVTEKGKYVELRCDPISGHTALYWYRQSLGQGPEFLIYFQGTGAADDSGLPNDRFFAVRPEGSVSTLKIQRTERGDSAVYLCASSPGLAGEQFFGPGTRLTVL.

The CDR3 nucleotides read TGTGCCAGCAGCCTCGGGACTAGCGGGGAGAATGAGCAGTTCTTC. It encodes CASSLGTSGENEQFF. V usage is TRBV4-2 and J usage is TRBJ2-1; 13 bases are shared with TRBD2. The J segment lost 7 bases and the V segment lost 4 bases, leaving 4 bases of the junction unmatched. This CDR3 comprises 15 residues. Germline V gives CDR1 LGHNA, CDR2 YNFKEQ.

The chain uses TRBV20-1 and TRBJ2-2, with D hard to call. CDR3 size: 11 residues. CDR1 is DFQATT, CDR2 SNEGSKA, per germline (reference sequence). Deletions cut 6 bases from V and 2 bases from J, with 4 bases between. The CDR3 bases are TGCAGTGCCCTCAACACCGGGGAGCTGTTTTTT. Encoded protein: CSALNTGELFF.

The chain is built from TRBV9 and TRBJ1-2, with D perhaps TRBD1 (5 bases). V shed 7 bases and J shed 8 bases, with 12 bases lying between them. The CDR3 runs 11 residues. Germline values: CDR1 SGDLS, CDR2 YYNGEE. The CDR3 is CASVGRGGYTF. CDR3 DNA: TGTGCCAGCGTCGGGAGGGGAGGCTACACCTTC.

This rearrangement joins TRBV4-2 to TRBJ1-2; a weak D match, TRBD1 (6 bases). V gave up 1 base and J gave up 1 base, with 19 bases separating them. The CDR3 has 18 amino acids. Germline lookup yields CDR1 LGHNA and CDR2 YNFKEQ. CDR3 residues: CASSQALRGEGDNYGYTF. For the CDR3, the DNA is TGTGCCAGCAGCCAAGCCCTCCGGGGGGAGGGGGATAACTATGGCTACACCTTC.

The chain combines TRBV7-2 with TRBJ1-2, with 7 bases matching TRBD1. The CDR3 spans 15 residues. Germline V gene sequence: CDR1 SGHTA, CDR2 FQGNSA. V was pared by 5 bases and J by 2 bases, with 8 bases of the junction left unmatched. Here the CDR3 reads CASSPYPGQNYGYTF. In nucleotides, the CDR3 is TGTGCCAGCAGCCCCTACCCGGGACAGAACTATGGCTACACCTTC.

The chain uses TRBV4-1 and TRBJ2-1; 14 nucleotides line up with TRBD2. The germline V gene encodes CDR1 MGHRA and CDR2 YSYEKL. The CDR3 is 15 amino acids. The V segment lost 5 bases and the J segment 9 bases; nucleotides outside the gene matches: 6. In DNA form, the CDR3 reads TGCGCCAGCAGCTCTCGGACTAGCGGGGGGTCTGAGCAGTTCTTC. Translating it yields CASSSRTSGGSEQFF.

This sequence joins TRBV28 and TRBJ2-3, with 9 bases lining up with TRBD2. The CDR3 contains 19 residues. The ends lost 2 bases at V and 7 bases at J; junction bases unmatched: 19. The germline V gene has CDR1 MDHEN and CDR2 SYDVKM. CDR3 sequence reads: CASSLRGYLGSGGTYTQYF. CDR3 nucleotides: TGTGCCAGCAGTTTAAGGGGCTATCTGGGTAGCGGGGGTACCTATACGCAGTATTTT.

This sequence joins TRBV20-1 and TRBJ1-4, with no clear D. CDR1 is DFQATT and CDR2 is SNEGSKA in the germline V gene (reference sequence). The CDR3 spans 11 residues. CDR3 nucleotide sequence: TGCAGCTGGTTGAGGGATGAAAAACTGTTTTTT. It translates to CSWLRDEKLFF.

The CDR3 DNA reads as TGTGCCAGCAGCCCACAGGGGGCAGGGGACTATGGCTACACCTTC. Translation gives CASSPQGAGDYGYTF. V gene TRBV13 combines with J gene TRBJ1-2; 9 bases line up with TRBD1. V lost 5 bases, J lost 3 bases, and 7 bases stayed unmatched. Germline V gene sequence: CDR1 PRHDT, CDR2 FYEKMQ (reference sequence). The CDR3 covers 15 residues.

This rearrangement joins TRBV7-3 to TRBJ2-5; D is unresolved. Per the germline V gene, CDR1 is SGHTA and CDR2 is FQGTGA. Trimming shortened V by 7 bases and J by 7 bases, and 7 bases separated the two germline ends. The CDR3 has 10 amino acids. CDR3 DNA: TGTGCCAGCAACCACTCGACCCAGTACTTC. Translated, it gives CASNHSTQYF.

In nucleotides, the CDR3 is TGTGCCAGTAGTATGTGGGGCGAGCAGTTCTTC. This sequence encodes CASSMWGEQFF. V and J are TRBV19 and TRBJ2-1; weak D call: TRBD1 (5 bases). The CDR3 is 11 residues long. Trimming cost V 3 bases and J 10 bases, with 7 bases left between them. Germline CDR1 and CDR2: LNHDA and SQIVND (reference sequence).

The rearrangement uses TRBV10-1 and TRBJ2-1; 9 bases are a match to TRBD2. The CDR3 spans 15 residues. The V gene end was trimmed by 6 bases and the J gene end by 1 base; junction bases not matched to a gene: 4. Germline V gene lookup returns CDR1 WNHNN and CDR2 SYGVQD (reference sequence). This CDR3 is CASSGGGASYNEQFF. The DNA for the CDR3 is TGCGCCAGCAGCGGCGGGGGGGCATCCTACAATGAGCAGTTCTTC.

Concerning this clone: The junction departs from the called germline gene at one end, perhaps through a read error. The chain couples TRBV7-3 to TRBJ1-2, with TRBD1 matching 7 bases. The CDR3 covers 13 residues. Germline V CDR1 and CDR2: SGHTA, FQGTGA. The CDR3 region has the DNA TGTGCCAGCAGCTTAAATCCCAACGGACAGGTATTCTTC. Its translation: CASSLNPNGQVFF.

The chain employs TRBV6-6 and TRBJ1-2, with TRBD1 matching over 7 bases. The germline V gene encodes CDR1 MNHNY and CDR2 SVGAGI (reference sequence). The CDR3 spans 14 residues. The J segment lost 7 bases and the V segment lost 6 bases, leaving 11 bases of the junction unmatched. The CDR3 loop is CASRNKGARGGYTF. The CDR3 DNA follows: TGTGCCAGCAGAAACAAGGGGGCGAGGGGTGGCTACACCTTC.

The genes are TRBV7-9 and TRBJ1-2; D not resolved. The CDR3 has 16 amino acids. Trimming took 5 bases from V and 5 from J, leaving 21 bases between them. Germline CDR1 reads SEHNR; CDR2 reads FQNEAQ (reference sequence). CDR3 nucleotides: TGTGCCAGCAGCACTCCAAATACGTATTCGGGGTATGGCTACACCTTC. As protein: CASSTPNTYSGYGYTF.

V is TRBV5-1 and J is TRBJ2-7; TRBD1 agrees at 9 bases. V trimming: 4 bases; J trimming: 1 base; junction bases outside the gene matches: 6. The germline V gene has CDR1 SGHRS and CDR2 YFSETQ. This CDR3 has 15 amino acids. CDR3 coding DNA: TGCGCCAGCAGCCCACGACAGGGGGAGTCCTACGAGCAGTACTTC. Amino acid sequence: CASSPRQGESYEQYF.

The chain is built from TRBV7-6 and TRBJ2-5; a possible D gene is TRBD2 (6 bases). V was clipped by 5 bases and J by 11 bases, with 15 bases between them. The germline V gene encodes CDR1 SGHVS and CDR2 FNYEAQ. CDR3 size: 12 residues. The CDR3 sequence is CASSRGTGEQYF. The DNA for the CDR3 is TGTGCCAGCAGCCGAGGGACGGGGGAGCAGTACTTC.

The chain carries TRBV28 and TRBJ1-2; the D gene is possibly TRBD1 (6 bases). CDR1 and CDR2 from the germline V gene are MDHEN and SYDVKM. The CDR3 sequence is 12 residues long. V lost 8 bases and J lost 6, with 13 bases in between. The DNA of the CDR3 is TGTGCCAGCGAAGAGGGGGACAATGGCTACACCTTC. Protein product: CASEEGDNGYTF.